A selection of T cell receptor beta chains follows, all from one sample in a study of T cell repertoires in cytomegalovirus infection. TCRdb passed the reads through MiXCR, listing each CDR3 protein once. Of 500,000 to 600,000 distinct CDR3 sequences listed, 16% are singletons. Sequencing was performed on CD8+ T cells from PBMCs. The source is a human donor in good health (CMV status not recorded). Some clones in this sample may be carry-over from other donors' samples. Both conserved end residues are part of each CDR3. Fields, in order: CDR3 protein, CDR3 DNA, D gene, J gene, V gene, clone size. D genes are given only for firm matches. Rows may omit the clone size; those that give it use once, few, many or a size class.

CDR3: CASGQGAPNEQFF
DNA: TGTGCCAGCGGACAGGGGGCCCCTAATGAGCAGTTCTTC
D: TRBD1
J: TRBJ2-1
V: TRBV6-1
size: many

CDR3: CASSPRKYTEAFF
DNA: TGTGCCAGCAGTCCAAGGAAGTACACTGAAGCTTTCTTT
D: .
J: TRBJ1-1
V: TRBV27
size: .

CDR3: CASSQRTGADHYEQYF
DNA: TGTGCCAGCAGCCAAAGGACGGGGGCGGACCACTACGAGCAGTACTTC
D: .
J: TRBJ2-7
V: TRBV4-2
size: many

CDR3: CASSHGPGNTEAFF
DNA: TGCGCCAGCAGCCATGGGCCGGGGAACACTGAAGCTTTCTTT
D: .
J: TRBJ1-1
V: TRBV4-1
size: few

CDR3: CSVEEFSRYGYTF
DNA: TGCAGCGTTGAAGAATTCTCCCGCTATGGCTACACCTTC
D: .
J: TRBJ1-2
V: TRBV29-1
size: few

CDR3: CASSQGRHDSGNTIYF
DNA: TGCGCCAGCAGCCAGGGTCGACACGACTCTGGAAACACCATATATTTT
D: .
J: TRBJ1-3
V: TRBV4-1
size: few

CDR3: CASGTGQSRRSGEKLFF
DNA: TGTGCCAGCGGGACTGGACAGTCCAGACGGTCTGGTGAAAAACTGTTTTTT
D: .
J: TRBJ1-4
V: TRBV7-9
size: many

CDR3: CSVVGDRESFGYTF
DNA: TGCAGCGTCGTTGGTGACAGGGAGTCATTTGGCTACACCTTC
D: TRBD1
J: TRBJ1-2
V: TRBV29-1
size: .

CDR3: CSVEDSENTEAFF
DNA: TGCAGCGTTGAAGATTCCGAGAACACTGAAGCTTTCTTT
D: .
J: TRBJ1-1
V: TRBV29-1
size: few

CDR3: CATSRGEQGQRWDGNSPLHF
DNA: TGTGCCACCAGCCGGGGGGAACAGGGGCAACGATGGGATGGTAATTCACCCCTCCACTTT
D: TRBD1
J: TRBJ1-6
V: TRBV15
size: .

CDR3: CASSPRQGGAEETQYF
DNA: TGTGCCAGCAGCCCGCGACAGGGGGGCGCCGAAGAGACCCAGTACTTC
D: TRBD1
J: TRBJ2-5
V: TRBV7-9
size: many

CDR3: CASTALSGPDTGELFF
DNA: TGTGCCAGCACCGCGCTCTCAGGGCCAGACACCGGGGAGCTGTTTTTT
D: .
J: TRBJ2-2
V: TRBV28
size: .

CDR3: CASSLDTGGTYEQYF
DNA: TGTGCCAGCAGCTTAGATACAGGGGGCACCTACGAGCAGTACTTC
D: TRBD1
J: TRBJ2-7
V: TRBV11-2
size: many

CDR3: CASRGGDFTYEQYF
DNA: TGTGCCAGCAGGGGGGGGGACTTCACCTACGAGCAGTACTTC
D: TRBD2
J: TRBJ2-7
V: TRBV6-1
size: many

CDR3: CASSFSAPGELFF
DNA: TGTGCCAGCAGCTTCTCAGCACCCGGGGAGCTGTTTTTT
D: .
J: TRBJ2-2
V: TRBV7-2
size: many

CDR3: CASSSGQALLDEQFF
DNA: TGTGCCAGCAGCTCCGGACAGGCCCTTTTAGATGAGCAGTTCTTC
D: TRBD1
J: TRBJ2-1
V: TRBV5-8
size: .

CDR3: CASGQTKETQYF
DNA: TGTGCCAGCGGACAGACTAAAGAGACCCAGTACTTC
D: .
J: TRBJ2-5
V: TRBV5-6
size: many

CDR3: CASSSGRRAEAFF
DNA: TGCGCCAGCAGCTCAGGGCGCCGCGCTGAAGCTTTCTTT
D: .
J: TRBJ1-1
V: TRBV5-1
size: few

CDR3: CASSPRQGADTGELFF
DNA: TGTGCCAGCTCACCTCGACAGGGGGCGGACACCGGGGAGCTGTTTTTT
D: TRBD1
J: TRBJ2-2
V: TRBV18
size: few

CDR3: CASSGGGTSGSYEQYF
DNA: TGTGCCAGCAGTGGGGGGGGGACTAGCGGCTCCTACGAGCAGTACTTC
D: TRBD2
J: TRBJ2-7
V: TRBV6-1
size: many

CDR3: CASTTDSSGRVDNEQFF
DNA: TGTGCCAGCACCACGGACAGTAGCGGGAGGGTCGACAATGAGCAGTTCTTC
D: TRBD2
J: TRBJ2-1
V: TRBV27
size: .

CDR3: CASSVALAGYSSSYNEQFF
DNA: TGTGCCAGCAGCGTAGCTCTAGCGGGATATTCAAGCTCCTACAATGAGCAGTTCTTC
D: TRBD2
J: TRBJ2-1
V: TRBV9
size: few

CDR3: CASSGRQDSTYNEQFF
DNA: TGTGCCAGCAGCGGGAGACAGGACTCAACCTACAATGAGCAGTTCTTC
D: .
J: TRBJ2-1
V: TRBV9
size: .